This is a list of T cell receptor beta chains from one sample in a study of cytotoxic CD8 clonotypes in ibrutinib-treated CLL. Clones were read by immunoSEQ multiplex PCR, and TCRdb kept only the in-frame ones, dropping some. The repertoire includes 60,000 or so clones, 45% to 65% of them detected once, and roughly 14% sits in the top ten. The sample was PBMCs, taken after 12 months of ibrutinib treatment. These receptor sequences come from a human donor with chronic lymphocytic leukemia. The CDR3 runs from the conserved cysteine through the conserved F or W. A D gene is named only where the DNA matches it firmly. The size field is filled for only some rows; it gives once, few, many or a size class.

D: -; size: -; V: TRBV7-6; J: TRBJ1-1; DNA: TGTGCCAGCAGCTTGGGGTCCCAGACTGAAGCTTTCTTT; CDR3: CASSLGSQTEAFF
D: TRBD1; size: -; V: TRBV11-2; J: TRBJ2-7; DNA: TGTGCCAGCAGTCGCCCGACAGGGGCGATCGACGAGCAGTACTTC; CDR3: CASSRPTGAIDEQYF
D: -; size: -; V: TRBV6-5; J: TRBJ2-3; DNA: TGTGCCAGCAGTCCCTGGGGCCCAGATACGCAGTATTTT; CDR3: CASSPWGPDTQYF
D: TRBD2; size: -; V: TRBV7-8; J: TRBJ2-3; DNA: TGTGCCAGCAGCTTAGGCACTAGCGGTACTAGCACAGATACGCAGTATTTT; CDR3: CASSLGTSGTSTDTQYF
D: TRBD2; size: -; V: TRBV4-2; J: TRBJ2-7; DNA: TGTGCCAGCAGCCAAGCGACTAGCGGAGCCTACGAGCAGTACTTC; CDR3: CASSQATSGAYEQYF
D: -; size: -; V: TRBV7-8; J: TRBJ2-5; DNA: TGTGCCAGCAGCCGGGTTTTGCGGGGCCAAGAGACCCAGTACTTC; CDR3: CASSRVLRGQETQYF
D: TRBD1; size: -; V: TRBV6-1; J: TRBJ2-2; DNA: TGTGCCAGCCCTATAGGACAGGGCTTCGGGGAGCTGTTTTTT; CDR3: CASPIGQGFGELFF
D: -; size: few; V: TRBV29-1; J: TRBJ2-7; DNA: TGCAGCGTTGAAGATCGCAACGAGCAGTACTTC; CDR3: CSVEDRNEQYF
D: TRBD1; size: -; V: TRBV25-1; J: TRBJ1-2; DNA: TGTGCCAGCTATCAGGGGGCGGGTGGCTACACCTTC; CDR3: CASYQGAGGYTF
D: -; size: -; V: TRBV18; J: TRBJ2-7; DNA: TGTGCCAGCTCACACCGGGACAAAGCCTCCACCTACGAGCAGTACTTC; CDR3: CASSHRDKASTYEQYF
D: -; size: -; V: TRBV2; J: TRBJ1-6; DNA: TGTGCCAGCAGTGAAGTGGGGCAGTTTTTAAAATTAACCCTCCACTTT; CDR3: CASSEVGQFLKLTLHF
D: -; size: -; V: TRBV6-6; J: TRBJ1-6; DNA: TGTGCCAGCAGTTACAGCCGTTCACCCCTCCACTTT; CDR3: CASSYSRSPLHF
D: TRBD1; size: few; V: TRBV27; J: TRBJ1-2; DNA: TGTGCCAGCAGGCACACAGGGGAAGGATATGGCTACACCTTC; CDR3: CASRHTGEGYGYTF
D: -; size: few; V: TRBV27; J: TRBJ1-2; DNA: TGTGCCAGCAGTTTAGGTTCGGGGGGGCGCGACTATGGCTACACCTTC; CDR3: CASSLGSGGRDYGYTF
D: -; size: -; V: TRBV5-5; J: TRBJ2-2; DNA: TGTGCCAGCAGCTTGGCCCCCTGGGTGAACACCGGGGAGCTGTTTTTT; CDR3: CASSLAPWVNTGELFF
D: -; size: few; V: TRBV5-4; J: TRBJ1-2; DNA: TGTGCCAGCAGCTTGGATGGCGGGGTCTATGGCTACACCTTC; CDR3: CASSLDGGVYGYTF
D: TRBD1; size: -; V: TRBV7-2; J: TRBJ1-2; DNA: TGTGCCTTGGGACAGGGGCAATACTATGGCTACACCTTC; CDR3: CALGQGQYYGYTF
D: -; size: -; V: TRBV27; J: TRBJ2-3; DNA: TGTGCCAGCAGTTTGGAGGGGGGCCTCACAGATACGCAGTATTTT; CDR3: CASSLEGGLTDTQYF
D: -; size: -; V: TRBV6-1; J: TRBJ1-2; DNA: TGTGCCAGCAGCCCGGGATGGGTCTATGGCTACACCTTC; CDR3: CASSPGWVYGYTF
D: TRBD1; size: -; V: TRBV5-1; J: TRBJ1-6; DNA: TGCGCCAGCAGCTTGCTGGACAGGGATTCACCCCTCCACTTT; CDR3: CASSLLDRDSPLHF
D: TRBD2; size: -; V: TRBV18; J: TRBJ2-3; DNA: TGTGCCAGCTCACCAGGGACTAGCGGGGGAAGGCAGTATTTT; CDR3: CASSPGTSGGRQYF
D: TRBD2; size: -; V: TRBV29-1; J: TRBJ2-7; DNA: TGCAGCGTGAGGACTAGCGGGACCTACGAGCAGTACTTC; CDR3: CSVRTSGTYEQYF
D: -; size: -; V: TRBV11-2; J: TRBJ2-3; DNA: TGTGCCAGCAGCACAGGCACAGATACGCAGTATTTT; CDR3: CASSTGTDTQYF
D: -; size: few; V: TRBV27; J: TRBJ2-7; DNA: TGTGCCAGCAGTTTATCCCTAAAGTACGAGCAGTACTTC; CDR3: CASSLSLKYEQYF
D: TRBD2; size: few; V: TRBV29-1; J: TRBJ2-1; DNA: TGCAGCGTTCAACCGGGAGGGGTGGTTGAGCAGTTCTTC; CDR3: CSVQPGGVVEQFF
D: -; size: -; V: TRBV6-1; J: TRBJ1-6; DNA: TGTGCCAGCAACCCACGAACGGATTCACCCCTCCACTTT; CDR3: CASNPRTDSPLHF
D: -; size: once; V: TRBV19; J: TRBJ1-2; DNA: TGTGCCAGTAGTATACCCTTGGGCAGAAGAAACTATGGCTACACCTTC; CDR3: CASSIPLGRRNYGYTF
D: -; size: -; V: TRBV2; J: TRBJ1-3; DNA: TGTGCCAGCAGTGAAAAACGCCCACACGGAAACACCATATATTTT; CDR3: CASSEKRPHGNTIYF
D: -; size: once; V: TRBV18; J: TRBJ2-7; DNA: TGTGCCAGCTCACCACGTCACTCAGGCTCCTACGAGCAGTACTTC; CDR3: CASSPRHSGSYEQYF
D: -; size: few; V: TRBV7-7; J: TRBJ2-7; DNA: TGTGCCAGCAGCTTCGGCCAAGGGGGCGAGCAGTACTTC; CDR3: CASSFGQGGEQYF
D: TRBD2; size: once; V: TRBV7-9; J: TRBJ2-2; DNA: TGTGCCAGCAGCTTGGGAGGGACGAACACCGGGGAGCTGTTTTTT; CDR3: CASSLGGTNTGELFF
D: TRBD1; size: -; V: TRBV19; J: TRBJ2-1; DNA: TGTGCCAGTAGTGAGACAACAGGGGTTGGCCCTAGCTCCTACAATGAGCAGTTCTTC; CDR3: CASSETTGVGPSSYNEQFF
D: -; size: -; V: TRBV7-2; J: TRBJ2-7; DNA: TGTGCCAGCAGCTTACAGGCAGGATACTACGAGCAGTACTTC; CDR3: CASSLQAGYYEQYF
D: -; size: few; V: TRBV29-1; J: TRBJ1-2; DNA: TGCAGCGTTGACTTCGATGGCTACACCTTC; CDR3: CSVDFDGYTF
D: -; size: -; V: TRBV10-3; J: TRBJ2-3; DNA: TGTGCCATCAGTGGTACGACAGGCATGGATACGCAGTATTTT; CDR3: CAISGTTGMDTQYF
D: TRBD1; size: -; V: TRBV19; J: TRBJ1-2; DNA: TGTGCCAGTAGTTCAGGGGGTTTCGGATACGGCTACACCTTC; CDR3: CASSSGGFGYGYTF
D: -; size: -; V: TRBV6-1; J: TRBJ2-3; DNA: TGTGCCAGCAGTGAGAGACAGACGCAGTATTTT; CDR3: CASSERQTQYF
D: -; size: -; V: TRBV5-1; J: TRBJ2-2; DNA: TGCGCCAGCAGCTTGGTGTCCTCCACCGGGGAGCTGTTTTTT; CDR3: CASSLVSSTGELFF
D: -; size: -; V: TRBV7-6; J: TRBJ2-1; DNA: TGTGCCAGCAGCTTAGACAGGCTTGGCTACAATGAGCAGTTCTTC; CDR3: CASSLDRLGYNEQFF
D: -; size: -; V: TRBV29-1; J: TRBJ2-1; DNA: TGCAGCGTTGTAGGGCCCAGCTCCTACAATGAGCAGTTCTTC; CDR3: CSVVGPSSYNEQFF
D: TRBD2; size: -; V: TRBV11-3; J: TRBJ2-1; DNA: TGTGCCAGCAGCTTGACTAGCGGAAAAGATAATGAGCAGTTCTTC; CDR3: CASSLTSGKDNEQFF
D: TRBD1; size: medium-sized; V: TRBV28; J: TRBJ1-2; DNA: TGTGCCAGCAGTTATATCGGACAGGGTTCTAGTGGCTACACCTTC; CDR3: CASSYIGQGSSGYTF
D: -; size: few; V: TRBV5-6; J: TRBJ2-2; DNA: TGTGCCAGCAGCTTCGTGTCCGGGGAGCTGTTTTTT; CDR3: CASSFVSGELFF
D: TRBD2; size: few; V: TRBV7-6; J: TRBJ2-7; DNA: TGTGCCAGCAGCTTGAGGGCGACAGGGGACGGACTAGCGGGAGATCAGTACTTC; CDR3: CASSLRATGDGLAGDQYF
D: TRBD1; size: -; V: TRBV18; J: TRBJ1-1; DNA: TGTGCCAGCTCACCACCCTTAGGACAGGTTGAAGCTTTCTTT; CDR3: CASSPPLGQVEAFF
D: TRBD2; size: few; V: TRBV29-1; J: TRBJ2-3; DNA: TGCAGCGTTGAACGGTCTAGCGGGAGGGCCGGGTATACGCAGTATTTT; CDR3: CSVERSSGRAGYTQYF
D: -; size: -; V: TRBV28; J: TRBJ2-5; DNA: TGTGCCAGCAGTTTATATTACACCCAGTACTTC; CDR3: CASSLYYTQYF
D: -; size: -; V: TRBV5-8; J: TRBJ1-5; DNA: TGTGCCAGCAGCTTGATCGTTTCAGTGGAAAATCAGCCCCAGCATTTT; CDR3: CASSLIVSVENQPQHF
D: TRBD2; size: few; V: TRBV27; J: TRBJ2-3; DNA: TGTGCCAGCAGTCGATCCGGGACTAGTTTTACAGATACGCAGTATTTT; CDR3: CASSRSGTSFTDTQYF
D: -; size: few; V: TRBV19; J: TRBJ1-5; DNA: TGTGCCAGTAGTCTCGGGTATCTTCAGCCCCAGCATTTT; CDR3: CASSLGYLQPQHF
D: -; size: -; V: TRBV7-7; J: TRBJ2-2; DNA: TGTGCCAGCAGATCAGACAGCTCGCCCACCGGGGAGCTGTTTTTT; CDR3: CASRSDSSPTGELFF
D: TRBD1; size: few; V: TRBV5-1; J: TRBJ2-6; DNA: TGCGCCAGCAGCATACAGGGGACTGGGGCCAACGTCCTGACTTTC; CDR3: CASSIQGTGANVLTF
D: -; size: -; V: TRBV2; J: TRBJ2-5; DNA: TGTGCCAGCAGTGTGGACAGCTCGGGGACCCAGTACTTC; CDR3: CASSVDSSGTQYF
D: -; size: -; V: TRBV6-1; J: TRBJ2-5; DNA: TGTGCCAGCAGTGAAGCGGGGCAAAAGACCCAGTACTTC; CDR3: CASSEAGQKTQYF